These T cell receptor beta chains were read from a single sample in a study of blood T cell repertoires in COVID-19. The table came from immunoSEQ multiplex PCR; TCRdb's copy has only in-frame clones and leaves some out. Of roughly 280,000 clones listed, 86% were seen once; the top ten hold approximately 8.2%. Material for sequencing was peripheral blood. The receptors here all came from a man aged 40-49 years with active or convalescent COVID-19. The CDR3 runs from the conserved cysteine through the conserved F or W. The D gene is left open where the match is weak. A row's size may be missing; if present it is once, few, many or a size class.

V gene	J gene	D gene	clone size	CDR3 DNA	CDR3 protein
TRBV5-1	TRBJ1-3	.	.	TGCGCCAGCAGCTTAGGAGGGATTGGAACTGGAAACACCATATATTTT	CASSLGGIGTGNTIYF
TRBV11-2	TRBJ1-6	.	.	TGTGCCAGCAGCTCCCAAGCAGGGTATAATTCACCCCTCCACTTT	CASSSQAGYNSPLHF
TRBV5-4	TRBJ1-1	.	.	TGTGCCAGCAGCTTGGCCGGAAGACAGTTGAACACTGAAGCTTTCTTT	CASSLAGRQLNTEAFF
TRBV9	TRBJ1-4	.	once	TGTGCCAGCAGCCGAGACCGGAGAAATGAAAAACTGTTTTTT	CASSRDRRNEKLFF
TRBV6-5	TRBJ2-2	.	.	TGTGCCAGCAGCCGCGACTGGCAGTCCGGGGAGCTGTTTTTT	CASSRDWQSGELFF
TRBV18	TRBJ1-1	.	once	TGTGCCAGCTCACCAGAAACAGGGATGGCTGAAGCTTTCTTT	CASSPETGMAEAFF
TRBV27	TRBJ1-1	.	.	TGTGCCAGCAGGGGAGGGATCATGAACACTGAAGCTTTCTTT	CASRGGIMNTEAFF
TRBV5-1	TRBJ1-1	.	.	TGCGCCAGCAGCTCCTTAGGAGGGAGCACTGAAGCTTTCTTT	CASSSLGGSTEAFF
TRBV6-5	TRBJ2-3	.	.	TGTGCCAGCAGTTACACTAGGTCGGCGGACACAGATACGCAGTATTTT	CASSYTRSADTDTQYF
TRBV9	TRBJ1-1	.	.	TGTGCCAGCAGCGTAGCCAATCAACCGGGACAAACTAACACTGAAGCTTTCTTT	CASSVANQPGQTNTEAFF
TRBV20-1	TRBJ2-1	.	.	TGCAGTGCTAGTTCTAGTAGCGATGAGCAGTTCTTC	CSASSSSDEQFF
TRBV28	TRBJ1-2	.	few	TGTGCCAGCGCGGGGGGTAACTATGGCTACACCTTC	CASAGGNYGYTF
TRBV5-1	TRBJ1-1	.	few	TGCGCCAGCAGCCCCTCCACAGAATTTGCGGAAGCTTTCTTT	CASSPSTEFAEAFF
TRBV27	TRBJ2-2	TRBD2	.	TGTGCCAGCAGTTTGGGTAGCGGGATCACCGGGGAGCTGTTTTTT	CASSLGSGITGELFF
TRBV29-1	TRBJ2-7	.	.	TGCAGCGTTGATGCGGTGGACACCCAGTACGAGCAGTACTTC	CSVDAVDTQYEQYF
TRBV27	TRBJ1-6	.	.	TGTGCCAGCAGTTTTAGGCGGGATAATTCACCCCTCCACTTT	CASSFRRDNSPLHF
TRBV11-3	TRBJ2-5	.	.	TGTGCCAGCAGCTTCGGGGGGCTCGTAGAGACCCAGTACTTC	CASSFGGLVETQYF
TRBV21-1	TRBJ2-7	.	.	TGTGCCAGCAGCAATGAATTGGGACACTTATTTTCCTACGAGCAGTACTTC	CASSNELGHLFSYEQYF
TRBV30	TRBJ2-1	.	.	TGTGCCTGGAGTGTACGGACTCGTACCTACAATGAGCAGTTCTTC	CAWSVRTRTYNEQFF
TRBV5-1	TRBJ2-7	.	.	TGCGCCAGCAGCTTGAGACAGGGAGGAAACGAGCAGTACTTC	CASSLRQGGNEQYF
TRBV6-5	TRBJ1-1	.	.	TGTGCCAGCAGCCGCGGGGGGGGCACTGAAGCTTTCTTT	CASSRGGGTEAFF
TRBV2	TRBJ2-7	TRBD1	.	TGTGCCAGCAGTTACAGGGGGCCTAGCGAGCAGTACTTC	CASSYRGPSEQYF
TRBV7-6	TRBJ2-5	TRBD1	.	TGTGCCAGCAGCCTATCAGGGGGACGTGAGACCCAGTACTTC	CASSLSGGRETQYF
TRBV7-6	TRBJ2-1	TRBD2	.	TGTGCCAGCAGCTTATCGGGGGGGGCCTACAATGAGCAGTTCTTC	CASSLSGGAYNEQFF
TRBV6-5	TRBJ2-7	TRBD2	.	TGTGCCAGCAGTTACTCACTAGCGGGTTACGAGCAGTACTTC	CASSYSLAGYEQYF
TRBV6-6	TRBJ2-5	TRBD2	.	TGTGCCAGCAGTCCCGGACTAGCGGGGGGTCGACAAGAGACCCAGTACTTC	CASSPGLAGGRQETQYF
TRBV28	TRBJ2-3	TRBD2	.	TGTGCCAGCAGTTTTCCGCGTGAAGGGACTAGCGGGGGGGACACAGATACGCAGTATTTT	CASSFPREGTSGGDTDTQYF
TRBV7-3	TRBJ2-2	.	.	TGTGCCAGCAGCTTATTGGACACAACCACCGGGGAGCTGTTTTTT	CASSLLDTTTGELFF
TRBV28	TRBJ2-7	.	.	TGTGCCAGCACGGGGGGCCACGAGCAGTACTTC	CASTGGHEQYF
TRBV11-2	TRBJ1-1	TRBD1	.	TGTGCCAGCAGCTTAGGGCCGACAGGGGACACTGAAGCTTTCTTT	CASSLGPTGDTEAFF
TRBV2	TRBJ1-1	.	.	TGTGCCAGCAGTGGTAACGGCAGGGTGGGGACTGAAGCTTTCTTT	CASSGNGRVGTEAFF
TRBV3-1/TRBV3-2	TRBJ2-1	.	few	TGTGCCAGCAGCCAAATGCGAGCGGAGGGGGAGCAGTTCTTC	CASSQMRAEGEQFF
TRBV9	TRBJ2-7	TRBD2	.	TGTGCCAGCAGCGTAGGTAGCGGGACTGGGGAGCAGTACTTC	CASSVGSGTGEQYF
TRBV18	TRBJ2-5	.	once	TGTGCCAGCTCACCCCCTACTAGCTACGAGACCCAGTACTTC	CASSPPTSYETQYF